Each of the 20 T cell receptor beta chains below was sequenced from the same sample in a study of PD-L1 blockade in urothelial cancer. Assay used: immunoSEQ multiplex PCR; TCRdb lists only in-frame clones, some missing. This sample carries fewer than 50,000 clones, 60% to 85% of them seen once, and the ten largest clones take less than 11%. Time point in this sample: pretreatment peripheral blood. The source material was PBMCs, sampled around atezolizumab (anti-PD-L1) treatment. All receptors come from an older man with urothelial cancer.

The chain couples TRBV18 to TRBJ2-2; D possibly corresponds to TRBD2 (6 bases). Deletions cut 5 bases from V and 5 bases from J, with 9 bases between. This CDR3 comprises 13 residues. CDR1 and CDR2 (germline): KGHSH, LQKENI. DNA of the CDR3: TGTGCCAGCTCATCGGGAGCGACCGGGGAGCTGTTTTTT. The encoded protein is CASSSGATGELFF.

The chain couples TRBV6-1 to TRBJ1-2; 8 bases agree with TRBD1. Per germline, CDR1 MNHNS and CDR2 SASEGT. This CDR3 contains 14 residues. V was clipped by 5 bases and J by 5 bases; unmatched bases: 7. The CDR3: CASSLRDRSYGYTF. As DNA, the CDR3 is TGTGCCAGCAGTTTGCGGGACAGGTCATATGGCTACACCTTC.

Of note for this clone: One junction end does not reproduce the germline sequence, and a read error may be involved. This chain connects TRBV7-9 to TRBJ2-2; 10 bases match TRBD2. This CDR3 has 15 residues. Germline loops: CDR1 SEHNR, CDR2 FQNEAQ (reference sequence). Written as DNA, the CDR3 is TGTGCCAGCAGCCTAGCGGGAGCCCACACCGGGGAGCTGTTTTTT. Its translation is CASSLAGAHTGELFF.

V is TRBV11-2 and J is TRBJ2-3, with D tentatively TRBD2 (6 bases). V shed 5 bases and J shed 0 bases, with 15 bases lying between them. Germline V gives CDR1 SGHAT, CDR2 FQNNGV. There are 16 residues in the CDR3. The chain's CDR3 is CASSPNPSVSTDTQYF. The DNA of the CDR3 is TGTGCCAGCAGCCCCAACCCTAGCGTTAGCACAGATACGCAGTATTTT.

The J gene is TRBJ2-6, the V gene TRBV27; 7 nucleotides agree with TRBD1. The CDR3 has 13 residues. Looked up from germline, CDR1 is MNHEY and CDR2 is SMNVEV (reference sequence). The trim removed 3 bases at V and 11 bases at J, leaving 4 bases unmatched. For the CDR3, the DNA is TGTGCCAGCAGTTTCACGACAGGGTACGTCCTGACTTTC. Its protein product is CASSFTTGYVLTF.

This clone was observed a few times. V is TRBV11-2 and J is TRBJ1-4; tentatively, D is TRBD1 (5 bases). Trimming pared 3 bases from V and 5 bases from J, leaving 7 bases between. The CDR3 totals 13 residues. The germline V gene has CDR1 SGHAT and CDR2 FQNNGV. As DNA, the CDR3 is TGTGCCAGCAGCTTCACAGGAAATGAAAAACTGTTTTTT. Its protein is CASSFTGNEKLFF.

The chain recombines TRBV7-3 with TRBJ1-1, with D unclear. The CDR3 extends over 12 amino acids. V lost 8 bases to trimming and J lost 1 base, with 8 bases between them. The germline V gene encodes CDR1 SGHTA and CDR2 FQGTGA. The CDR3 bases are TGTGCCAGCGCACGGGGGAACACTGAAGCTTTCTTT. Its translation is CASARGNTEAFF. Combining the CDR3 with reference TRBV7-3 and TRBJ1-1 gives the whole variable domain GAGVSQTPSNKVTEKGKYVELRCDPISGHTALYWYRQSLGQGPEFLIYFQGTGAADDSGLPNDRFFAVRPEGSVSTLKIQRTERGDSAVYLCASARGNTEAFFGQGTRLTVV.

V and J are TRBV4-1 and TRBJ2-2, with 7 bases matching TRBD1. V lost 10 bases to trimming and J lost 2 bases; unmatched junction nucleotides: 4. Germline CDR1 reads MGHRA; CDR2 reads YSYEKL. This CDR3 has 13 residues. Here the CDR3 reads CATRDSNTGELFF. CDR3 DNA sequence: TGCGCCACCCGGGACAGCAACACCGGGGAGCTGTTTTTT.

The chain has TRBV5-4 and TRBJ2-1; TRBD2 matches at 13 bases. CDR1 is SGHNT, CDR2 YYREEE, per germline (reference sequence). The CDR3 runs 16 residues. J was trimmed by 6 bases and V by 5 bases; bases with no gene match: 8. This CDR3 reads CASSPGLAGVPNEQFF. CDR3 DNA sequence: TGTGCCAGCAGTCCAGGACTAGCGGGAGTTCCCAATGAGCAGTTCTTC.

This clone was observed once. The rearrangement joins TRBV5-4 to TRBJ2-5; 11 positions agree with TRBD2. The V segment lost 4 bases and the J segment 0 bases; nucleotides outside the gene matches: 2. This CDR3 region has 15 residues. Germline V gene sequence: CDR1 SGHNT, CDR2 YYREEE (reference sequence). CDR3 DNA sequence: TGTGCCAGCAGCCGGGGACTAGCGGACCAAGAGACCCAGTACTTC. It encodes CASSRGLADQETQYF. Combining the CDR3 with reference TRBV5-4 and TRBJ2-5 gives the whole variable domain ETGVTQSPTHLIKTRGQQVTLRCSSQSGHNTVSWYQQALGQGPQFIFQYYREEENGRGNFPPRFSGLQFPNYSSELNVNALELDDSALYLCASSRGLADQETQYFGPGTRLLVL.

In this sample, this clone turned up once. The chain uses TRBV19 and TRBJ2-6; 7 bases align to TRBD1. V was clipped by 8 bases and J by 0 bases; unmatched bases: 16. Germline V gene data show CDR1 as LNHDA and CDR2 as SQIVND (reference sequence). This CDR3 is 19 amino acids long. CDR3 region: CASRSRRQGTFSGANVLTF. As DNA, the CDR3 is TGTGCCAGTCGTTCCCGACGACAGGGCACCTTCTCTGGGGCCAACGTCCTGACTTTC.

The chain carries TRBV28 and TRBJ2-1; 7 positions match TRBD2. There are 14 residues in the CDR3. Germline V CDR1 and CDR2: MDHEN, SYDVKM. J gave up 4 bases and V 6 bases, and 6 bases lay outside the gene matches. Here the CDR3 reads CASRGERDYNEQFF. The CDR3 nucleotides read TGTGCCAGCAGGGGGGAGCGGGATTACAATGAGCAGTTCTTC.

The chain carries TRBV5-1 and TRBJ2-5, with 10 nucleotides matching TRBD2. Matching the DNA end better, TRBJ2-7 makes the J call doubtful. Germline CDR1 and CDR2: SGHRS and YFSETQ. This CDR3 comprises 14 residues. The CDR3 spells CASSPSGGAYEQYF. CDR3 DNA sequence: TGCGCCAGCAGCCCTAGCGGGGGTGCCTACGAGCAGTACTTC.

This clone was picked up a small number of times. The chain is built from TRBV4-1 and TRBJ2-6; TRBD2 matches at 7 bases. V shed 4 bases, J shed 0 bases, and the junction held 3 bases outside the gene matches. Germline loops: CDR1 MGHRA, CDR2 YSYEKL. The CDR3 runs to 16 residues. The CDR3 is CASSPSGFSGANVLTF. The DNA for the CDR3 is TGCGCCAGCAGCCCTAGCGGATTCTCTGGGGCCAACGTCCTGACTTTC.

The chain is built from TRBV28 and TRBJ1-5; D ambiguous. Germline values: CDR1 MDHEN, CDR2 SYDVKM. The CDR3 contains 14 residues. The V gene lost 4 bases and the J gene lost 4 bases, with 11 bases spanning the gap. The CDR3 here is CASSSRWRNQPQHF. The CDR3 DNA is TGTGCCAGCAGTTCCCGATGGAGAAATCAGCCCCAGCATTTT.

The chain has TRBV30 and TRBJ2-5; 11 bases align to TRBD2. Germline lookup yields CDR1 GTSNPN and CDR2 SVGIG (reference sequence). V lost 5 bases and J lost 4; bases outside the gene matches: 9. This CDR3 region has 15 residues. The CDR3 DNA reads TGTGCCTGGGATACAACTAGCGGGAGTTCAGAGACCCAGTACTTC. Translation gives CAWDTTSGSSETQYF.

The chain employs TRBV6-5 and TRBJ2-2; TRBD1 might be the D (5 bases). This CDR3 is built from 15 residues. V was cut by 3 bases and J by 4 bases, with 12 bases left in between. The germline V gene has CDR1 MNHEY and CDR2 SVGAGI. CDR3 amino acids: CASSYLGVTTGELFF. In DNA form, the CDR3 reads TGTGCCAGCAGTTATTTAGGGGTGACCACCGGGGAGCTGTTTTTT.

The DNA for the CDR3 is TGTGCCAGCAGCCAGGGATTCCAAGAGACCCAGTACTTC. Translated: CASSQGFQETQYF. This chain uses TRBV5-6 with TRBJ2-5, with D possibly matching TRBD1 (5 bases). The CDR3 extends over 13 amino acids. In germline, CDR1 is SGHDT, CDR2 YYEEEE. The V and J ends lost 4 bases and 1 base respectively, with 8 bases between them.

This clone was observed a few times. V is TRBV5-1 and J is TRBJ2-7; 8 bases align to TRBD2. The CDR3 spans 14 residues. The V gene end was trimmed by 4 bases and the J gene end by 6 bases; junction bases not matched to a gene: 9. In germline, CDR1 is SGHRS, CDR2 YFSETQ. The CDR3 sequence is CASSVLPREGEQYF. In nucleotides, the CDR3 is TGCGCCAGCAGCGTACTACCTCGGGAGGGCGAGCAGTACTTC. Filled out from reference TRBV5-1 and TRBJ2-7, the complete variable domain reads KAGVTQTPRYLIKTRGQQVTLSCSPISGHRSVSWYQQTPGQGLQFLFEYFSETQRNKGNFPGRFSGRQFSNSRSEMNVSTLELGDSALYLCASSVLPREGEQYFGPGTRLTVT.

This clone was seen just once. The chain links TRBV7-9 to TRBJ2-3, with 8 positions matching TRBD1. Germline assignment: CDR1 SEHNR and CDR2 FQNEAQ (reference sequence). V dropped 4 bases and J dropped 2; count of bases not matched to a gene: 2. This CDR3 region has 14 residues. The CDR3 sequence is CASSSTGATDTQYF. The DNA for the CDR3 is TGTGCCAGCAGCTCGACAGGGGCCACAGATACGCAGTATTTT.